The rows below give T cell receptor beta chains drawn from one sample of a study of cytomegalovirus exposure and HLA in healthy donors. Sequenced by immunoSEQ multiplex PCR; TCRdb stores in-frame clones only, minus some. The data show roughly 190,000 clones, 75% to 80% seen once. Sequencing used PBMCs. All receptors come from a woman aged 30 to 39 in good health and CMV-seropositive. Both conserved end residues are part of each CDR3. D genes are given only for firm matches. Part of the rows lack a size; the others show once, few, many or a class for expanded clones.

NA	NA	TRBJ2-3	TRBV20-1	CSQDEFDTQYF	TGCAGCCAGGATGAGTTTGATACGCAGTATTTT
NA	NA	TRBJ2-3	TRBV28	CASSLTGALGTDTQYF	TGTGCCAGCAGTTTAACGGGAGCTTTGGGCACAGATACGCAGTATTTT
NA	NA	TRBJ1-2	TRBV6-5	CASSPRNDYGYTF	TGTGCCAGCAGCCCGAGAAACGACTATGGCTACACCTTC
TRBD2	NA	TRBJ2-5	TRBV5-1	CASSLDGLVQETQYF	TGCGCCAGCAGCTTGGACGGACTAGTCCAAGAGACCCAGTACTTC
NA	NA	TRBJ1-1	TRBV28	CASSPLGGREAFF	TGTGCCAGCAGTCCCCTCGGGGGGCGCGAAGCTTTCTTT
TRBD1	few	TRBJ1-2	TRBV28	CASSHSRDRYGYTF	TGTGCCAGCAGCCATTCAAGGGACAGGTACGGCTACACCTTC
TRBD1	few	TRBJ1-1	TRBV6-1	CASSPGDRATEAFF	TGTGCCAGCAGTCCGGGGGACAGGGCCACTGAAGCTTTCTTT
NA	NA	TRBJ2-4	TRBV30	CAWRSWRTPLFGKNIQYF	TGTGCCTGGAGGTCCTGGAGGACTCCTCTGTTTGGCAAAAACATTCAGTACTTC
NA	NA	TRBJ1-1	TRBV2	CASRSRGGDTEAFF	TGTGCCAGCAGGTCACGGGGGGGAGACACTGAAGCTTTCTTT
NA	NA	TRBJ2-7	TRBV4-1	CASSPLAPPNSYEQYF	TGCGCCAGCAGCCCCCTTGCGCCTCCCAACTCCTACGAGCAGTACTTC
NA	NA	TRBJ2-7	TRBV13	CASSLGREVGGEQYF	TGTGCCAGCAGCTTAGGCAGGGAGGTCGGGGGCGAGCAGTACTTC
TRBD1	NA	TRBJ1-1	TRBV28	CASSLAGTGMNTEAFF	TGTGCCAGCAGTTTAGCCGGGACAGGGATGAACACTGAAGCTTTCTTT
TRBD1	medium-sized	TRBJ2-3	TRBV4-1	CATQGASDTQYF	TGCGCCACACAGGGGGCGTCAGATACGCAGTATTTT
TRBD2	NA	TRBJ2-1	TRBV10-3	CAISERGGRSYNEQFF	TGTGCCATCAGTGAGCGGGGGGGCCGGTCCTACAATGAGCAGTTCTTC
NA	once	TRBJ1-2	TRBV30	CAWSVAQGMRHGYTF	TGTGCCTGGAGTGTAGCTCAGGGGATGCGGCATGGCTACACCTTC
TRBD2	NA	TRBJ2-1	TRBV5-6	CASSLGLAGKLDEQFF	TGTGCCAGCAGCCTGGGACTAGCGGGAAAGTTGGATGAGCAGTTCTTC
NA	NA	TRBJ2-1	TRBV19	CASSTNTPSYNEQFF	TGTGCCAGTAGTACAAACACCCCTTCCTACAATGAGCAGTTCTTC
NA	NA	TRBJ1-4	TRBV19	CASSIAARGVEKKKLFF	TGTGCCAGTAGTATAGCCGCACGGGGAGTGGAGAAAAAAAAACTGTTTTTT
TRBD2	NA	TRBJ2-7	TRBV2	CASRTAGVRPYEQYF	TGTGCCAGCAGAACCGCGGGGGTTCGACCCTACGAGCAGTACTTC
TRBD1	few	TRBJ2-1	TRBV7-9	CSSSFDQGQGMRNEQFF	TGTTCCAGCAGCTTTGACCAGGGACAGGGTATGAGGAATGAGCAGTTCTTC
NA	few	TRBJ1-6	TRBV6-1	CASSDSSENSPLHF	TGTGCCAGCAGTGATAGCAGCGAGAATTCACCCCTCCACTTT
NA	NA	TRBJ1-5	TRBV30	CAWGEGVTGQPQHF	TGTGCCTGGGGGGAGGGGGTTACGGGTCAGCCCCAGCATTTT
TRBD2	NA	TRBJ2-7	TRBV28	CASSLTPSGATYEQYF	TGTGCCAGCAGTTTAACCCCTAGCGGGGCTACCTACGAGCAGTACTTC
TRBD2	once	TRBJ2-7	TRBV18	CASSISGRADEQYF	TGTGCCAGCTCCATTAGCGGGAGGGCCGACGAGCAGTACTTC
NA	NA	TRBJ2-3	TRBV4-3	CASSQDSGVSTDTQYF	TGCGCCAGCAGCCAAGATTCCGGGGTTAGCACAGATACGCAGTATTTT
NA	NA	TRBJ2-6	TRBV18	CAIRVPGANVLTF	TGTGCAATACGGGTTCCTGGGGCCAACGTCCTGACTTTC
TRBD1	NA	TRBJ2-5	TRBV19	CASSPSTGVTQYF	TGTGCCAGCAGCCCCTCGACAGGGGTGACCCAGTACTTC
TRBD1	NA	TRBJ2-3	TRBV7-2	CASSLDRGPTDTQYF	TGTGCCAGCAGCTTAGACAGGGGACCCACAGATACGCAGTATTTT
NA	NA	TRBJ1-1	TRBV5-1	CASRHESQRAFF	TGCGCCAGCAGACATGAATCCCAGCGGGCTTTCTTT
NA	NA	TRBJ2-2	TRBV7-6	CASRSQGGNTGELFF	TGTGCCAGCAGGTCCCAGGGGGGGAACACCGGGGAGCTGTTTTTT
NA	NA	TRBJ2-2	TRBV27	CASSLSGTSLFTGELFF	TGTGCCAGCAGTTTATCGGGGACATCCCTTTTCACCGGGGAGCTGTTTTTT
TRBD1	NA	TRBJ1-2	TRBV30	CAWREGAYGYTF	TGTGCCTGGAGGGAGGGGGCCTATGGCTACACCTTC
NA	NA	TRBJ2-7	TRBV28	CASSRGQWEQYF	TGTGCCAGCAGCAGGGGCCAGTGGGAGCAGTACTTC
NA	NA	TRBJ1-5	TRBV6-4	CASSPDSNQPQHF	TGTGCCAGCAGTCCAGATAGCAATCAGCCCCAGCATTTT
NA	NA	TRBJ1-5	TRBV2	CASSLKQGSNQPQHF	TGTGCCAGCAGTTTAAAACAGGGTAGCAATCAGCCCCAGCATTTT
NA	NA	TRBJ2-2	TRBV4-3	CASSQDSGVYTGELFF	TGCGCCAGCAGCCAAGACTCAGGGGTATACACCGGGGAGCTGTTTTTT
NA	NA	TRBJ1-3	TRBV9	CASSVDGSSGNTIYF	TGTGCCAGCAGCGTAGACGGGAGCTCTGGAAACACCATATATTTT
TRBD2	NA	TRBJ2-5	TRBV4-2	CASSSQVAGGPLQETQYF	TGTGCCAGCAGCTCTCAGGTAGCGGGAGGTCCCCTCCAAGAGACCCAGTACTTC
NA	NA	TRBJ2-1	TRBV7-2	CASSTMGEQFF	TGTGCCAGCAGCACTATGGGTGAGCAGTTCTTC
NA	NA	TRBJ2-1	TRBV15	CATSRDLRGSSYNEQFF	TGTGCCACCAGCAGAGATCTAAGGGGTAGCTCCTACAATGAGCAGTTCTTC
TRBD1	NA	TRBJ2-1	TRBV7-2	CASSGYRGRGDNEQFF	TGTGCCAGCAGCGGATACAGGGGTAGAGGGGACAATGAGCAGTTCTTC
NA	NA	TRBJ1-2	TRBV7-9	CASSLGPTGYGYTF	TGTGCCAGCAGCTTAGGTCCCACAGGGTATGGCTACACCTTC
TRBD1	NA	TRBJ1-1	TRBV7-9	CASSSTDRGSTEAFF	TGTGCCAGCAGTAGTACGGACAGGGGGAGCACTGAAGCTTTCTTT
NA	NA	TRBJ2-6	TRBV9	CASSHGGLPPNSGANVLTF	TGTGCCAGCAGCCATGGGGGACTGCCGCCTAACTCTGGGGCCAACGTCCTGACTTTC
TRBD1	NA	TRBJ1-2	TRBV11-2	CASSPGTAYGYTF	TGTGCCAGCAGCCCCGGGACAGCATATGGCTACACCTTC
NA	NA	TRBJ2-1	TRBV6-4	CASSEDAGSYNEQFF	TGTGCCAGCAGTGAAGATGCCGGGTCCTACAATGAGCAGTTCTTC
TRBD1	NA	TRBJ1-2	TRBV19	CASISTGGPLGTGYTF	TGTGCCAGTATTAGCACAGGGGGCCCGCTTGGGACTGGCTACACCTTC
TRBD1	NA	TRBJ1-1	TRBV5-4	CASSRQGRMNTEAFF	TGTGCCAGCAGCAGACAGGGGAGGATGAACACTGAAGCTTTCTTT